The clone carrying this T cell receptor beta chain was found a few times. This entry is derived from a study of regulatory T cells in long-lasting Graves disease. Time point indicated: newly diagnosed GD, antithyroid drugs for less than 3 months. The TCR library was made from RNA extracted from PBMCs. Deletions cut 5 bases from V and 0 bases from J, with 13 bases between. Germline values: CDR1 DFQATT, CDR2 SNEGSKA (reference sequence). The CDR3 length is 14 residues. TCR beta libraries were built with iRepertoire HTBI primers and Arm-PCR of CDR3 regions. TCRdb reprocessed the multiplex PCR reads via MiXCR and lists one record per CDR3 protein. The sample has about 470,000 distinct CDR3 sequences; roughly 15% are singletons. This sample was also put to use in a study of T cells in Graves' hyperthyroidism and ophthalmopathy. This second study notes: Ophthalmopathy was separated from stable hyperthyroidism by a 13 V-J model.

The clonotype comes from a middle-aged man with Graves disease. This chain joins TRBV20-1 and TRBJ1-1; D not certain. The sample consisted of peripheral blood mononuclear cells (PBMCs), taken at new diagnosis, from a patient treated with antithyroid drugs. DNA for the CDR3: TGCAGTGCTCCCGGCCGAGGCTTGAACACTGAAGCTTTCTTT. Translating it yields CSAPGRGLNTEAFF.